This T cell receptor beta chain came from a study of blood T cell repertoires in COVID-19. Study-wide context: Material from acute and convalescent COVID-19 was sourced from the United States, Italy and Spain. PBMCs, B-cell-depleted T cells, or T cells provided the cDNA or gDNA that made up the material.

In the source study's methods: Estimates of nucleated cell counts were drawn from the amplification of reference gene primers. Sequencing used immunoSEQ multiplex PCR; TCRdb keeps in-frame clones, though not all of them. Clone size and the V and J calls come from that table; the DNA yielded D and trimming. The table shows fewer than 400,000 clones, with roughly 90% occurring only once. Those enrolled in Seattle joined during active infection and were followed longitudinally afterward. This clone was recorded once. V was clipped by 1 base and J by 0 bases, with 9 bases between them. Germline V CDR1 and CDR2: KGHDR, SFDVKD. The CDR3 spans 16 residues.

The origin of this receptor is a woman between 25 and 40 years old with COVID-19, enrolled during active disease. The V and J genes are TRBV24-1 and TRBJ2-1; no reliable D call. The specimen was peripheral blood. The CDR3 reads CATSDLGGSSYNEQFF. DNA of the CDR3: TGTGCCACCAGTGATTTAGGCGGAAGCTCCTACAATGAGCAGTTCTTC.